This TCR beta chain was documented in a study of blood T cells in healthy people across ages. Study observations and caveats: Reliance upon unsorted PBMCs precluded definitive naive versus antigen-experienced comparison.

This clonotype has at least ten counts. Its matching antigen is unknown. Sample-barcoded 5' priming and a J-beta primer mix drove a second PCR of about 6 to 12 cycles. MiXCR was run by TCRdb on the 5' RACE reads, yielding one entry per CDR3 protein. This table has some 700,000 distinct CDR3 sequences, about 24% appearing once. There were healthy Caucasian individuals from Russia, aged 6 to 90, serving as donors. V lost 2 bases to trimming and J lost 2 bases; unmatched junction nucleotides: 3. Germline-derived CDR1 and CDR2 are MRHNA and SNTAGT. The CDR3 totals 15 residues. V is TRBV6-4 and J is TRBJ2-3; TRBD2 aligns across 8 bases. Sequenced input: blood. The source of this sequence is a man between 65 and 85 years old in good health. CDR3 bases: TGTGCCAGCAGTGACCTCGGGGGGGCCACAGATACGCAGTATTTT. Encoded protein: CASSDLGGATDTQYF.